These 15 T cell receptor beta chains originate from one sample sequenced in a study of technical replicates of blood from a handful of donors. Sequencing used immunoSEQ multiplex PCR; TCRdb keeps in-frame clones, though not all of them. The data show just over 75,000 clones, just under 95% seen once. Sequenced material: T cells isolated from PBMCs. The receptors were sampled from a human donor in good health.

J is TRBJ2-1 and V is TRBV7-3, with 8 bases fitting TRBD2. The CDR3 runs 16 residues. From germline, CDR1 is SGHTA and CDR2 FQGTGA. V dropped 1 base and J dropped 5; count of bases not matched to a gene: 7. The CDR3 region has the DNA TGTGCCAGCAGCTTAAGGGGGGTAGCGGGAAACAATGAGCAGTTCTTC. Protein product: CASSLRGVAGNNEQFF.

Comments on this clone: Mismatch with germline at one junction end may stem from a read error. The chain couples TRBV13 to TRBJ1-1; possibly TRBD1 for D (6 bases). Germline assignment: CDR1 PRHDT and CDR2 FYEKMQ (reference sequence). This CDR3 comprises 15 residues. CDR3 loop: CASSLGRGFNTEAFF. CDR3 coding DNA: TGTGCCAGCAGCCTAGGCAGGGGTTTCAACACTGAAGCTTTCTTT.

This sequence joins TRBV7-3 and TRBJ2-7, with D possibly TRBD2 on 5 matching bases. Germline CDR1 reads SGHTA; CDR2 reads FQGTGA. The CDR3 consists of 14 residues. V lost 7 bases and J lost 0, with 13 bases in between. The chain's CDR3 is CASITGIRSYEQYF. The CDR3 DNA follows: TGTGCCAGCATCACGGGAATCCGCTCCTACGAGCAGTACTTC.

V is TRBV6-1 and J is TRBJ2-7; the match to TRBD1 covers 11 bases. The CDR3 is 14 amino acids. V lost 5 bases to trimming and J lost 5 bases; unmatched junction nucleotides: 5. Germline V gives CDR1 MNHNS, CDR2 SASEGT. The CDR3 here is CASSRTGGIDEQYF. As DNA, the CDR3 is TGTGCCAGCAGTAGGACAGGGGGCATCGACGAGCAGTACTTC.

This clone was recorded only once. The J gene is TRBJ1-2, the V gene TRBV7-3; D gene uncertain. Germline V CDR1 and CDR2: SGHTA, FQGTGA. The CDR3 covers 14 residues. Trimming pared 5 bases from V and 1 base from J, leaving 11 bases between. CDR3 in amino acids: CASSPTQDNYGYTF. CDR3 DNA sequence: TGTGCCAGCAGCCCTACCCAGGATAACTATGGCTACACCTTC.

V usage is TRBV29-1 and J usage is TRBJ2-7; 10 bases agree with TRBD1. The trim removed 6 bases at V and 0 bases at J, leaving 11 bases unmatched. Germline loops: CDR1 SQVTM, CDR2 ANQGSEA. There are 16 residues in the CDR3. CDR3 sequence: CSVEIGTGASSYEQYF. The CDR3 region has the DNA TGCAGCGTAGAGATTGGGACAGGGGCCAGCTCCTACGAGCAGTACTTC.

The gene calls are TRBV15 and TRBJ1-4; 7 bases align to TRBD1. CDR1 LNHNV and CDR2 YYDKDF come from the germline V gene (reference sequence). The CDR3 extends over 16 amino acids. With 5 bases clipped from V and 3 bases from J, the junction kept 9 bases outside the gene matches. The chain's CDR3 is CATSPEDRRANEKLFF. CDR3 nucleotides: TGTGCCACCAGCCCAGAGGACAGGCGGGCTAATGAAAAACTGTTTTTT.

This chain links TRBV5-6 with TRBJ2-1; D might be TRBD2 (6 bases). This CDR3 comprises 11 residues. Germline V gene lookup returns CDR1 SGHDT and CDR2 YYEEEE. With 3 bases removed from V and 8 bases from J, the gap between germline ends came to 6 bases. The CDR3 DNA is TGTGCCAGCAGCTGGGGGGATGAGCAGTTCTTC. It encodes CASSWGDEQFF.

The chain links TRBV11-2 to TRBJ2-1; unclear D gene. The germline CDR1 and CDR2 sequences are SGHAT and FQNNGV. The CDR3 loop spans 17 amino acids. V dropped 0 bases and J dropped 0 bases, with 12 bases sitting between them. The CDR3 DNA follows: TGTGCCAGCAGCTTAGATAGCCAGCCCTACTCCTACAATGAGCAGTTCTTC. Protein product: CASSLDSQPYSYNEQFF.

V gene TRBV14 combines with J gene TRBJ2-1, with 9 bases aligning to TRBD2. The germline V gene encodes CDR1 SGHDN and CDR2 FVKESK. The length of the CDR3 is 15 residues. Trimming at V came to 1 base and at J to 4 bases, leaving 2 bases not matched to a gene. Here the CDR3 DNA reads TGTGCCAGCAGCCAAGTTGCGGGAGGGTACAATGAGCAGTTCTTC. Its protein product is CASSQVAGGYNEQFF.

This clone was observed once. The CDR3 nucleotides are TGTGCCTGGAGTGTACGTTATAGCGGGAGGGTGGATGAGCAGTTCTTC. Translating gives CAWSVRYSGRVDEQFF. The chain employs TRBV30 and TRBJ2-1, with 11 bases matching TRBD2. From germline, CDR1 is GTSNPN and CDR2 SVGIG (reference sequence). The CDR3 length is 16 residues. Trimming removed 0 bases from V and 8 bases from J; junction bases left unmatched: 9.

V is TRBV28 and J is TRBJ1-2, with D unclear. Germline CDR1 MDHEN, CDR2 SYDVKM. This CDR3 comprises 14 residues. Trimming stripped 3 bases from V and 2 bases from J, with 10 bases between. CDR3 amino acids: CASSFGPENYGYTF. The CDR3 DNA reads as TGTGCCAGCAGTTTTGGCCCGGAGAACTATGGCTACACCTTC.

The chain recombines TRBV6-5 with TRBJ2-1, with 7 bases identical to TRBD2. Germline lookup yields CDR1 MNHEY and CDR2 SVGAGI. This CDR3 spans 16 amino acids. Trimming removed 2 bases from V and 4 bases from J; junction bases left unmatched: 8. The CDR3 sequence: CASSYGGSLGYNEQFF. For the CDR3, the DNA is TGTGCCAGCAGTTACGGCGGGAGTCTCGGATACAATGAGCAGTTCTTC.

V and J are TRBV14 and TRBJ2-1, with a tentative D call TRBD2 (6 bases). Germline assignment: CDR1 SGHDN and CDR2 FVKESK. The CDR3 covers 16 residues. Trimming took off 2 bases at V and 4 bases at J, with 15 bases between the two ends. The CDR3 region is CASSQLPAGMYNEQFF. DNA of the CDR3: TGTGCCAGCAGCCAACTACCCGCGGGAATGTACAATGAGCAGTTCTTC.

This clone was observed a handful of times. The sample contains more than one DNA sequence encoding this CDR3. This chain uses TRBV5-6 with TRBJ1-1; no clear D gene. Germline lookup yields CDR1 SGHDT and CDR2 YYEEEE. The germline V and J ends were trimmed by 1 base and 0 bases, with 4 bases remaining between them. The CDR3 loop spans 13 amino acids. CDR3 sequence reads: CASSLTVNTEAFF. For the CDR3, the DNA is TGTGCCAGCAGCTTGACAGTGAACACTGAAGCTTTCTTT.